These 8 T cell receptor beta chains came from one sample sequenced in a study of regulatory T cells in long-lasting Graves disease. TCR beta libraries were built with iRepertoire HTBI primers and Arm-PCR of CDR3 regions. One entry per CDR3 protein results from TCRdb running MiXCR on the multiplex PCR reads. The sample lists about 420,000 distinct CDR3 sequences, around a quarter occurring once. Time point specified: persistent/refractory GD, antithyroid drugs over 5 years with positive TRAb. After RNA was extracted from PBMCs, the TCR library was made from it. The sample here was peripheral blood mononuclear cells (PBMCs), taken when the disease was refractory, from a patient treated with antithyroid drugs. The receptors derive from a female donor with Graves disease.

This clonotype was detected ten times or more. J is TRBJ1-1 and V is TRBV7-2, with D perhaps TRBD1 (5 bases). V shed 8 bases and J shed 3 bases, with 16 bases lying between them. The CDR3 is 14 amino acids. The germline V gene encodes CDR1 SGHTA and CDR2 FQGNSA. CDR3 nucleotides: TGTGCCAGCGAGTCCGAGGGGCGTCACACTGAAGCTTTCTTT. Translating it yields CASESEGRHTEAFF.

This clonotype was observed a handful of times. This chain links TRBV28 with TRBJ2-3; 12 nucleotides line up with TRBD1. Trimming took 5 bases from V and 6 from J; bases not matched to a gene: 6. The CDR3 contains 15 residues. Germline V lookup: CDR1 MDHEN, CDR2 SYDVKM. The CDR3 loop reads CASSAGTGGLDTQYF. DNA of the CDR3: TGTGCCAGCAGTGCCGGGACAGGGGGCTTGGATACGCAGTATTTT. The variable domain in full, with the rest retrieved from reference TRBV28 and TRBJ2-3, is DVKVTQSSRYLVKRTGEKVFLECVQDMDHENMFWYRQDPGLGLRLIYFSYDVKMKEKGDIPEGYSVSREKKERFSLILESASTNQTSMYLCASSAGTGGLDTQYFGPGTRLTVL.

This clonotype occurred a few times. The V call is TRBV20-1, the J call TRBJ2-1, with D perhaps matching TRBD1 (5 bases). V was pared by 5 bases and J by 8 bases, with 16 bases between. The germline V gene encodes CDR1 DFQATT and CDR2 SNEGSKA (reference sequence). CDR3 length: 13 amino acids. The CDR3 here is CSALSRAGHEQFF. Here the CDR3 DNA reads TGCAGTGCTTTAAGCAGGGCCGGCCATGAGCAGTTCTTC.

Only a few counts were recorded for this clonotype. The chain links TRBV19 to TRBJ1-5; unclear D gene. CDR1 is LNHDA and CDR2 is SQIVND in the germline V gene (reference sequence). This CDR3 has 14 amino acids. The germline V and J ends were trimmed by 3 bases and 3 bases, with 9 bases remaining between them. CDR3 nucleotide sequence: TGTGCCAGTAGTATGGGTGCCACCAATCAGCCCCAGCATTTT. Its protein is CASSMGATNQPQHF.

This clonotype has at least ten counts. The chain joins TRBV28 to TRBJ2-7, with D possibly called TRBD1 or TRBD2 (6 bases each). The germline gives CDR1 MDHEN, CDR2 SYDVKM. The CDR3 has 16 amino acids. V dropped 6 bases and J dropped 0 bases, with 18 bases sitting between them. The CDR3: CASSSPGAIPSYEQYF. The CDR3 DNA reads TGTGCCAGCAGCTCTCCGGGGGCGATTCCCTCCTACGAGCAGTACTTC.

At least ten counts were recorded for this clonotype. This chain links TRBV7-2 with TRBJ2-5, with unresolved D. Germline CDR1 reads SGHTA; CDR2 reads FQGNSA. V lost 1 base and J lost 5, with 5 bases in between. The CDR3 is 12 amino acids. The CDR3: CASSLGRETQYF. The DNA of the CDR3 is TGTGCCAGCAGCTTAGGACGTGAGACCCAGTACTTC.

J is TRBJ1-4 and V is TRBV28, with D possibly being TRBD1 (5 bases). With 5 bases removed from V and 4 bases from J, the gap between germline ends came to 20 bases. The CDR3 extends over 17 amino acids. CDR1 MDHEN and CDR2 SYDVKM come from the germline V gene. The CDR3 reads CASSPIMGKGSNEKLFF. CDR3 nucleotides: TGTGCCAGCAGTCCTATCATGGGGAAGGGGAGTAATGAAAAACTGTTTTTT.

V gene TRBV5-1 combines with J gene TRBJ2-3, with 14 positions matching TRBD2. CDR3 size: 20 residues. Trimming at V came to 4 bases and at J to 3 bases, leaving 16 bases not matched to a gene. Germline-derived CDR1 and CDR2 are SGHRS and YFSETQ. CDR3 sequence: CASSQNYPGLAGAITDTQYF. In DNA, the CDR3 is TGCGCCAGCAGCCAAAACTACCCGGGACTAGCGGGAGCTATTACAGATACGCAGTATTTT.